One and the same sample provided the 20 T cell receptor beta chains below, sequenced in a study of prognosis after radiotherapy for stage I lung cancer. Starting from genomic DNA, TCR beta CDR3 was amplified through two-round multiplex PCR. First-round PCR used primers specific to each TRBV and TRBJ gene. TCRdb passed the multiplex PCR reads through MiXCR, listing each CDR3 protein once. Of around 30,000 distinct CDR3 sequences in the sample, 31% were seen once. Sequences were derived from PBMCs, sampled before or after stereotactic body radiation therapy (not recorded which). The receptors were gathered from a donor of 50 years or more with non-small cell lung cancer.

This clonotype was counted ten times or more. This chain uses TRBV6-1 with TRBJ1-4; 7 positions agree with TRBD1. Losses at the gene ends were 1 base for V and 8 bases for J; bases not matched to a gene: 4. The CDR3 consists of 14 residues. Germline loops: CDR1 MNHNS, CDR2 SASEGT. The CDR3 DNA reads as TGTGCCAGCAGTGAAGAGGGGGCGGGCGAAAAACTGTTTTTT. Protein product: CASSEEGAGEKLFF.

In regard to this clonotype: This likely came from a read error, as a far larger clone is one base away. The chain recombines TRBV28 with TRBJ2-1, with TRBD1 matching 7 bases. The CDR3 spans 11 residues. Germline loops: CDR1 MDHEN, CDR2 SYDVKM. J lost 10 bases, V lost 11 bases, and 8 bases had no gene match. The CDR3 coding sequence is TGTGCCGTAGGGGGCGGGTACGAGCAGTTCTTC. This gives the protein CAVGGGYEQFF.

This clonotype has only a few counts. This chain joins TRBV2 and TRBJ2-7; 8 bases match TRBD1. Germline V gene sequence: CDR1 SNHLY, CDR2 FYNNEI. V shed 5 bases, J shed 3 bases, and the junction held 3 bases outside the gene matches. The length of the CDR3 is 13 residues. Written as DNA, the CDR3 is TGTGCCAGCAGTCCAACAGGGGGCTACGAGCAGTACTTC. This sequence encodes CASSPTGGYEQYF.

Many counts were recorded for this clonotype. The CDR3 DNA sequence: TGTGCCAGTACCGGGACCTCCGCCTACGAGCAGTACTTC. It yields the protein CASTGTSAYEQYF. V gene TRBV28 combines with J gene TRBJ2-7, with D perhaps TRBD1 or TRBD2 (5 bases each). The germline V gene encodes CDR1 MDHEN and CDR2 SYDVKM. The CDR3 spans 13 residues. Trimming took 9 bases from V and 2 from J, leaving 14 bases between them. Full variable domain (missing parts from reference TRBV28 and TRBJ2-7): DVKVTQSSRYLVKRTGEKVFLECVQDMDHENMFWYRQDPGLGLRLIYFSYDVKMKEKGDIPEGYSVSREKKERFSLILESASTNQTSMYLCASTGTSAYEQYFGPGTRLTVT.

This clonotype was picked up many times. V gene TRBV20-1 combines with J gene TRBJ2-7; 8 bases fit TRBD2. CDR1 and CDR2 (germline): DFQATT, SNEGSKA (reference sequence). The CDR3 covers 17 residues. Losses at the gene ends were 3 bases for V and 2 bases for J; bases not matched to a gene: 15. CDR3 in DNA: TGCAGTGCTAGTGGGTCCTTGAGCTTCGGGAGGGCCTACGAGCAGTACTTC. It encodes CSASGSLSFGRAYEQYF.

This clonotype was detected many times. The gene calls are TRBV5-1 and TRBJ1-5; D may be TRBD1 (5 bases). Between the trimmed V and J ends, which lost 2 bases and 4 bases, there was a span of 13 bases. The CDR3 sequence is 15 residues long. Germline V CDR1 and CDR2: SGHRS, YFSETQ. The CDR3 DNA follows: TGCGCCAGCAGCTTATCCACGGGGGGGAATCAGCCCCAGCATTTT. Translation gives CASSLSTGGNQPQHF.

This clonotype has at least ten counts. Sequence at one end of the junction differs from germline and may be a read error. The chain joins TRBV5-5 to TRBJ1-2; the D is unclear. CDR1 is SGHKS, CDR2 YYEKEE, per germline (reference sequence). There are 15 residues in the CDR3. CDR3 coding DNA: TGTACCAGCAGCTTGTCGGGAAGATCCAACTATGGCTACACCTTC. This translates into CTSSLSGRSNYGYTF.

Concerning this clonotype itself: A far larger clone is off by one base, so a read error is likely. The V call is TRBV6-2 or TRBV6-3, the J call TRBJ2-7, with D unclear. The length of the CDR3 is 10 residues. V lost 9 bases, J lost 9 bases, and 12 bases lay in between. CDR1 is MNHEY and CDR2 is SVGEGT in the germline V gene. In DNA form, the CDR3 reads TGTGCCAGAAGTGAAAATTGGCAGTACTTC. Protein: CARSENWQYF.

V usage is TRBV7-8 and J usage is TRBJ2-7; D gene uncertain. The germline V and J ends were trimmed by 2 bases and 6 bases, with 14 bases remaining between them. Germline CDR1 reads SGHVS; CDR2 reads FQNEAQ. This CDR3 spans 14 amino acids. As DNA, the CDR3 is TGTGCCAGCAGCTTAAGGGTGGGTTCTGGCGAGCAGTACTTC. Encoded protein: CASSLRVGSGEQYF.

At least ten counts were recorded for this clonotype. V is TRBV20-1 and J is TRBJ1-5; D remains unclear. CDR1 is DFQATT, CDR2 SNEGSKA, per germline (reference sequence). V shed 2 bases and J shed 0 bases, with 17 bases lying between them. CDR3 size: 17 residues. The CDR3 reads CSARSSGGGYSNQPQHF. CDR3 sequence (DNA): TGCAGTGCTAGATCTTCAGGCGGAGGTTATAGCAATCAGCCCCAGCATTTT.

This clonotype was picked up many times. The rearrangement joins TRBV5-1 to TRBJ2-3, with 9 bases fitting TRBD2. CDR3 size: 16 residues. Germline V lookup: CDR1 SGHRS, CDR2 YFSETQ. J was trimmed by 1 base and V by 0 bases; bases with no gene match: 3. DNA of the CDR3: TGCGCCAGCAGCTTGGTAGCGGGGGTTGGCACAGATACGCAGTATTTT. Protein sequence: CASSLVAGVGTDTQYF.

Worth noting for this clonotype: A far larger clone differs by one base, so this is likely a read error. This chain connects TRBV6-4 to TRBJ2-1; D remains unclear. This CDR3 comprises 12 residues. CDR1 and CDR2 from the germline V gene are MRHNA and SNTAGT. The CDR3 sequence: CASSYSNSEQFF. For the CDR3, the DNA is TGTGCCAGCAGTTACTCGAACAGTGAGCAGTTCTTC.

Concerning this clonotype itself: One end of the junction fails to match germline, which may point to a read error. The chain uses TRBV19 and TRBJ2-7, with a tentative D call TRBD2 (6 bases). There are 15 residues in the CDR3. The germline V gene has CDR1 LNHDA and CDR2 SQIVND (reference sequence). In DNA form, the CDR3 reads TGTGCCAATAGTATATGTGCAGGAGGGAACTACGAGCAGTACTTC. Protein sequence: CANSICAGGNYEQYF.

Worth noting for this clonotype: Being one base from a much bigger clone, this may be a read error. The chain couples TRBV20-1 to TRBJ2-7, with a tentative D call TRBD2 (6 bases). Looked up from germline, CDR1 is DFQATT and CDR2 is SNEGSKA (reference sequence). The CDR3 spans 12 residues. CDR3 protein: CSATGVSYELYF. CDR3 DNA: TGCAGTGCTACGGGGGTTAGCTACGAGCTGTACTTC.

This clonotype was seen many times. The rearrangement links TRBV2 to TRBJ2-1, with D unresolved. This CDR3 has 13 amino acids. Germline CDR1 SNHLY, CDR2 FYNNEI. Trimming removed 6 bases from V and 9 bases from J, with 15 bases in between. This CDR3 reads CASSPGKWLEQFF. DNA of the CDR3: TGTGCCAGCAGCCCAGGAAAGTGGCTTGAGCAGTTCTTC.

By sample fraction, this clonotype is medium-sized. The chain is built from TRBV20-1 and TRBJ2-7, with a tentative D call TRBD2 (5 bases). Trimming took 3 bases from V and 7 from J, leaving 13 bases between them. Germline CDR1 and CDR2: DFQATT and SNEGSKA (reference sequence). The length of the CDR3 is 12 residues. The CDR3 loop reads CSASMGTGEQYF. CDR3 nucleotides: TGCAGTGCTAGCATGGGTACGGGGGAGCAGTACTTC.

V and J are TRBV7-2 and TRBJ1-2; D is perhaps TRBD1 (5 bases). CDR1 SGHTA and CDR2 FQGNSA come from the germline V gene. V shed 1 base and J shed 5 bases, with 11 bases lying between them. This CDR3 has 14 residues. The DNA for the CDR3 is TGTGCCAGCAGCTTAGACGACAGTATATATGGCTACACCTTC. It codes for CASSLDDSIYGYTF.

With respect to this clonotype: A much larger clone is a single base away; this may be a read error. The V and J genes are TRBV6-2 or TRBV6-3 and TRBJ1-4; D perhaps matches TRBD1 (6 bases). The V gene's germline CDR1 is MNHEY and CDR2 SVGEGT. CDR3 length equals 18 residues. The CDR3 nucleotides read TGTGCCAGCACCAAGGATAATCCTCGGGCAGGGGAAAATGAAGAACTGTTTTTT. This translates into CASTKDNPRAGENEELFF.

Ten or more counts support this clonotype. The rearrangement uses TRBV20-1 and TRBJ2-2, with TRBD1 matching over 7 bases. CDR1 and CDR2 (germline): DFQATT, SNEGSKA (reference sequence). The CDR3 totals 18 residues. The V and J ends lost 1 base and 3 bases, in that order; junction bases with no gene match: 14. In nucleotides, the CDR3 is TGCAGTGCTAGAGCCGATTACGGACGGCAGGGGGACACCGGGGAGCTGTTTTTT. Amino acids: CSARADYGRQGDTGELFF.

This clonotype was seen repeatedly, ten times or more. The chain employs TRBV19 and TRBJ1-1; no clear D gene. CDR3 length equals 14 residues. Between the trimmed V and J ends, which lost 4 bases and 5 bases, there was a span of 14 bases. In germline, CDR1 is LNHDA, CDR2 SQIVND (reference sequence). The CDR3 region has the DNA TGTGCCAGTAGTACCCGAGGATGGAGTACTGAAGCTTTCTTT. As protein: CASSTRGWSTEAFF.